The present TCR beta chain was sequenced within a study of early T cells in non-severe SARS-CoV-2 infection. Study-level information: Chains were unpaired, as sequencing was done on bulk RNA from unsorted whole blood.

Molecules of cDNA were individually given unique molecular identifiers that were attached to them. Via MiXCR, TCRdb re-called the 5' RACE reads, giving one row per CDR3 protein. This table has tens of thousands of distinct CDR3 sequences, roughly 8.8% appearing once. A single count supports this clonotype. Its cognate antigen is unknown. Study-level results: In VDJdb matching, anti-spike CD8 responses were favored while private and CD4 specificities went missing.

The sample consisted of whole blood. The TCR comes from an adult who was a healthcare worker with PCR-confirmed SARS-CoV-2 infection or an uninfected control (not recorded which).

CDR3 sequence reads: CASSPPGGMNEQYF. The DNA of the CDR3 is TGTGCCAGCAGCCCCCCGGGGGGGATGAATGAGCAGTACTTC. The rearrangement uses TRBV13 and TRBJ2-7; 8 positions match TRBD2. J was trimmed by 7 bases and V by 5 bases; bases with no gene match: 10. The CDR3 has 14 amino acids. Per the germline V gene, CDR1 is PRHDT and CDR2 is FYEKMQ (reference sequence). The full variable domain, completed using reference TRBV13 and TRBJ2-7, is AAGVIQSPRHLIKEKRETATLKCYPIPRHDTVYWYQQGPGQDPQFLISFYEKMQSDKGSIPDRFSAQQFSDYHSELNMSSLELGDSALYFCASSPPGGMNEQYFGPGTRLTVT.